These T cell receptor beta chains were read from a single sample in a study of blood T cell repertoires in COVID-19. The data were produced by immunoSEQ multiplex PCR, yet TCRdb's version contains in-frame clones alone and is incomplete. The sample shows some 60,000 clones, approximately 80% of them seen only once. Sequenced input: peripheral blood. The receptors were gathered from a woman older than 75 with acute or convalescent COVID-19. Each CDR3 is given with its conserved first and last residue. A D gene is named only where the DNA matches it firmly. Clone sizes are given selectively: once, few, many, or a class where the clone is expanded.

>15|-|TRBJ1-5|few|TRBV6-5
CASSLGGRSNQPQHF
TGTGCCAGCAGTCTAGGGGGTCGGAGCAATCAGCCCCAGCATTTT
>13|TRBD1|TRBJ1-1|-|TRBV28
CASRGTGGGNAFF
TGTGCCAGCAGGGGGACAGGGGGCGGGAATGCTTTCTTT
>15|TRBD2|TRBJ2-1|few|TRBV28
CASSAPGLAFYEQFF
TGTGCCAGCAGCGCTCCGGGACTAGCCTTTTATGAGCAGTTCTTC
>14|TRBD1|TRBJ2-7|-|TRBV27
CASSPLAGGYEQYF
TGTGCCAGCAGCCCCCTGGCAGGGGGCTACGAGCAGTACTTC
>12|TRBD1|TRBJ2-2|few|TRBV6-6
CASSRQGGELFF
TGTGCCAGCAGTCGACAGGGCGGGGAGCTGTTTTTT
>12|-|TRBJ2-7|-|TRBV27
CASRLYPGEQYF
TGTGCCAGCAGACTTTACCCAGGCGAGCAGTACTTC
>14|TRBD1|TRBJ2-7|few|TRBV27
CASSLTGALYEQYF
TGTGCCAGCAGTTTAACAGGGGCCCTCTACGAGCAGTACTTC
>16|TRBD1|TRBJ1-1|-|TRBV7-9
CASSSGQGWGNTEAFF
TGTGCCAGCAGCTCCGGACAGGGATGGGGCAACACTGAAGCTTTCTTT
>13|TRBD1|TRBJ1-6|-|TRBV6-5
CASRTGAGSPLHF
TGTGCCAGCAGGACAGGGGCGGGTTCACCCCTCCACTTT
>16|-|TRBJ2-1|-|TRBV12-5
CASGFGGGGNYNEQFF
TGTGCTAGTGGTTTTGGAGGTGGGGGGAACTACAATGAGCAGTTCTTC
>15|-|TRBJ1-3|-|TRBV5-4
CASSLEGWAGNTIYF
TGTGCCAGCAGCTTGGAGGGGTGGGCTGGAAACACCATATATTTT
>13|TRBD1|TRBJ1-3|-|TRBV7-9
CASSWDSQNTIYF
TGTGCCAGCAGCTGGGACAGCCAAAACACCATATATTTT
>17|-|TRBJ1-6|-|TRBV6-1
CASSVPVRGSYNSPLHF
TGTGCCAGCAGTGTTCCAGTCAGAGGCTCCTATAATTCACCCCTCCACTTT
>12|-|TRBJ1-2|-|TRBV3-1/TRBV3-2
CASSQDSYGYTF
TGTGCCAGCAGCCAAGACAGCTATGGCTACACCTTC
>17|TRBD1|TRBJ1-1|-|TRBV5-1
CASSFVGQGARDTEAFF
TGCGCCAGCAGCTTTGTGGGACAGGGGGCCCGGGACACTGAAGCTTTCTTT
>15|-|TRBJ2-1|-|TRBV18
CASSPPAGLYNEQFF
TGTGCCAGCTCACCCCCGGCAGGGCTCTACAATGAGCAGTTCTTC
>14|TRBD1|TRBJ1-5|-|TRBV10-3
CATSWTGGNQPQHF
TGTGCCACCAGCTGGACAGGGGGGAATCAGCCCCAGCATTTT
>14|-|TRBJ1-1|-|TRBV5-4
CASSLAGLGTEAFF
TGTGCCAGCAGCTTGGCGGGTCTTGGCACTGAAGCTTTCTTT
>15|-|TRBJ1-1|-|TRBV4-2
CASSQVGRENTEAFF
TGTGCCAGCAGCCAAGTTGGGAGGGAGAACACTGAAGCTTTCTTT
>14|-|TRBJ2-2|-|TRBV27
CASSSRGTTGELFF
TGTGCCAGCAGTAGTAGGGGGACCACCGGGGAGCTGTTTTTT
>14|-|TRBJ2-7|-|TRBV7-2
CASSDGQPPYEQYF
TGTGCCAGCAGCGACGGACAGCCGCCTTACGAGCAGTACTTC
>18|TRBD2|TRBJ2-3|-|TRBV7-2
CASSFATLAGGITDTQYF
TGTGCCAGCAGCTTCGCGACCCTTGCGGGGGGGATCACAGATACGCAGTATTTT
>13|-|TRBJ1-2|-|TRBV7-2
CASSLARNYGYTF
TGTGCCAGCAGCTTAGCCAGGAACTATGGCTACACCTTC
>13|-|TRBJ2-5|-|TRBV6-5
CARLRDSEETQYF
TGTGCCAGGCTCCGGGACTCGGAAGAGACCCAGTACTTC
>14|-|TRBJ2-4|-|TRBV19
CASSSSPTRRIQYF
TGTGCCAGTAGTTCCTCTCCCACTAGACGGATTCAGTACTTC
>17|TRBD2|TRBJ2-2|-|TRBV6-2/TRBV6-3
CASSSLAGGPMTGELFF
TGTGCCAGCAGCTCACTAGCGGGAGGGCCAATGACCGGGGAGCTGTTTTTT
>14|-|TRBJ1-6|-|TRBV30
CAWSPEARDSPLHF
TGTGCCTGGAGTCCCGAAGCTAGAGATTCACCCCTCCACTTT
>16|-|TRBJ1-1|-|TRBV30
CAWSVLGHTANTEAFF
TGTGCCTGGAGTGTACTGGGTCACACAGCGAACACTGAAGCTTTCTTT
>15|TRBD1|TRBJ2-1|few|TRBV3-1/TRBV3-2
CASSPRGQGYNEQFF
TGTGCCAGCAGCCCACGAGGACAGGGCTACAATGAGCAGTTCTTC
>14|-|TRBJ1-2|-|TRBV20-1
CSASGQIVNYGYTF
TGCAGTGCTAGTGGACAGATCGTTAACTATGGCTACACCTTC
>14|TRBD1|TRBJ1-1|once|TRBV5-1
CASTPGTGAAEAFF
TGCGCCAGCACTCCCGGGACAGGGGCCGCTGAAGCTTTCTTT
>16|-|TRBJ2-5|-|TRBV4-1
CASSQEVGGRRETQYF
TGCGCCAGCAGCCAAGAAGTTGGGGGCCGGCGAGAGACCCAGTACTTC
>14|TRBD1|TRBJ1-2|-|TRBV5-1
CASSPGTDSYGYTF
TGCGCCAGCAGCCCGGGGACAGATTCCTATGGCTACACCTTC